The clone carrying this T cell receptor beta chain was seen ten or more times. Trimming cost V 5 bases and J 7 bases; bases outside gene matches: 9. Germline assignment: CDR1 MNHEY and CDR2 SVGEGT. The CDR3 contains 15 residues. The library was built from approximately 400 ng RNA with molecular barcoded adaptors for alpha/delta and beta/gamma chains. One entry per CDR3 protein results from TCRdb running MiXCR on the reads. Among around 140,000 distinct CDR3 sequences, around 14% were seen once, and the ten largest hold 6.5% to 9%. This sample is part of a study of read filtering for tumor transcriptome and immune sequencing. On the study more broadly: Mean patient age was roughly 61 years, range roughly 40 to 80; around 17 male, 14 female. Per sample, TCR-region reads ranged about 3.5 to 11 million by IR-seq, roughly 80 to 1273 by RNA-seq. Whole-transcriptome libraries were prepared after DNase treatment.

Every patient had bone marrow sampled while the disease was active. This sequence joins TRBV6-2 or TRBV6-3 and TRBJ2-1; 9 bases map to TRBD2. The receptor was isolated from a donor at least 40 years old with multiple myeloma. The sample comprised a population of CD138-negative cells sorted from bone marrow. The CDR3 coding sequence is TGTGCCAGCAGTCGCCCCTCAAGCGGGAGGAATGAGCAGTTCTTC. Translated: CASSRPSSGRNEQFF.